The rows below give T cell receptor beta chains drawn from one sample of a study of cytomegalovirus exposure and HLA in healthy donors. The method was immunoSEQ multiplex PCR; TCRdb's version includes in-frame clones alone and lacks a portion of them. The profile covers 98,000 or so clones, with roughly three quarters appearing a single time and 1.5% to 2% taken by the ten largest. The sequenced sample was PBMCs. The receptors come from a woman aged 35 to 49 in good health and CMV-seronegative. Both conserved end residues are part of each CDR3. A D gene is named only where the DNA matches it firmly. Some rows mark clone size as missing; the rest say once, few, many or name a class of expanded clone.

J | V | D | size | DNA | CDR3
TRBJ1-2 | TRBV25-1 | . | . | TGTGCCAGCAGTGATCTCTATGGCTACACCTTC | CASSDLYGYTF
TRBJ1-1 | TRBV6-5 | . | . | TGTGCCAGCAGTAGCACCGGGACATCTGAAGCTTTCTTT | CASSSTGTSEAFF
TRBJ2-7 | TRBV7-2 | TRBD2 | . | TGTGCCAGCAGCCAAAGGATCGGGAGGGCGCATTTCGAGCAGTACTTC | CASSQRIGRAHFEQYF
TRBJ2-5 | TRBV6-6 | . | . | TGTGCCAGCAGTCCCCCGGGGAAGGAGACCCAGTACTTC | CASSPPGKETQYF
TRBJ2-3 | TRBV5-1 | . | . | TGCGCCAGCCAGAGGGAGAGTGTCACAGATACGCAGTATTTT | CASQRESVTDTQYF
TRBJ2-3 | TRBV7-9 | . | . | TGTGCCAGCAGTTCTTCTGTCCCCAGGGTTTTCGATACGCAGTATTTT | CASSSSVPRVFDTQYF
TRBJ1-1 | TRBV28 | . | once | TGTGCCAGCAGTTTAAGAGTCACTGAAGCTTTCTTT | CASSLRVTEAFF
TRBJ2-7 | TRBV5-5 | . | . | TGTGCCAGCACGCTCAGCGGAACCTACGAGCAGTACTTC | CASTLSGTYEQYF
TRBJ2-5 | TRBV13 | TRBD2 | . | TGTGCCAGCAGCCCGAGGGGACTACAGGCGGGAGGGCGTAGAGAGACCCAGTACTTC | CASSPRGLQAGGRRETQYF
TRBJ2-1 | TRBV10-3 | . | . | TGTGCCATCAGTGAGCCTAGCTCCTACAATGAGCAGTTCTTC | CAISEPSSYNEQFF
TRBJ1-1 | TRBV28 | . | . | TGTGCCAGCAGTCTAGAAACTGAAGCTTTCTTT | CASSLETEAFF
TRBJ2-7 | TRBV19 | . | . | TGTGCCAGTAGCCCGACAGAATACGAGCAGTACTTC | CASSPTEYEQYF
TRBJ2-5 | TRBV7-2 | TRBD2 | . | TGTGCCAGCAGCTTAGATGATAGCGGGGGACGGGAGACCCAGTACTTC | CASSLDDSGGRETQYF
TRBJ2-7 | TRBV19 | . | . | TGTGCCAGTAGTGCACAGGGTTCCTCCTACGAGCAGTACTTC | CASSAQGSSYEQYF
TRBJ2-7 | TRBV29-1 | TRBD1 | . | TGCAGCGTTGAAGAGGGGGGGACAGGGCCCCACGAGCAGTACTTC | CSVEEGGTGPHEQYF
TRBJ1-1 | TRBV30 | . | . | TGTGCCTGGAGCGCCGGAGGGTGGAACACTGAAGCTTTCTTT | CAWSAGGWNTEAFF
TRBJ2-4 | TRBV2 | . | . | TGTGCCACCACCTCCGGAAACATTCAGTACTTC | CATTSGNIQYF
TRBJ2-7 | TRBV30 | . | . | TGTGCCTGGAGAGGGGCGCCCTACGAGCAGTACTTC | CAWRGAPYEQYF
TRBJ2-1 | TRBV30 | . | . | TGTGCCTGGAGTCAGGACAGTTTCGGCGAGCAGTTCTTC | CAWSQDSFGEQFF
TRBJ2-5 | TRBV5-4 | . | . | TGTGCCAGCAGCTTGGTTGGGGCCGAGACCCAGTACTTC | CASSLVGAETQYF
TRBJ1-4 | TRBV30 | TRBD1 | once | TGTGCCTGGAGTCCGGGACAGGGGAATGAAAAACTGTTTTTT | CAWSPGQGNEKLFF
TRBJ1-5 | TRBV28 | . | . | TGTGCCAGCAGCTCAAACGGCCGGGGGGGCGAAAATCAGCCCCAGCATTTT | CASSSNGRGGENQPQHF
TRBJ2-5 | TRBV11-2 | TRBD2 | few | TGTGCCAGCAGCTTAGGGTTAGCGGGAGGGCAAGAGACCCAGTACTTC | CASSLGLAGGQETQYF
TRBJ1-1 | TRBV11-2 | . | . | TGTGCCAGCAGCTTACGCGGTTGGGGGCGGACGAACACTGAAGCTTTCTTT | CASSLRGWGRTNTEAFF
TRBJ2-1 | TRBV4-2 | TRBD1 | . | TGTGCCAGCAGCCAAGGAGGGACAGGGTCATTCTACAATGAGCAGTTCTTC | CASSQGGTGSFYNEQFF
TRBJ2-5 | TRBV18 | . | . | TGTGCCAGCTCACCGCAGGGTCAAGAGACCCAGTACTTC | CASSPQGQETQYF
TRBJ1-1 | TRBV14 | TRBD1 | . | TGTGCCAGCAGCCTAATCAGGGGGCGAGCTTTCTTT | CASSLIRGRAFF
TRBJ2-1 | TRBV11-3 | . | . | TGTGCCAGCAGCTTAGGCCCCTTATACAGTGAGCAGTTCTTC | CASSLGPLYSEQFF
TRBJ2-2 | TRBV15 | TRBD1 | . | TGTGCCACCAGCGGGGGACAGGGCCACGGGGAGCTGTTTTTT | CATSGGQGHGELFF
TRBJ2-7 | TRBV6-1 | . | . | TGTGCCAGCAGTGGACTGTCCTACGAGCAGTACTTC | CASSGLSYEQYF
TRBJ1-1 | TRBV7-9 | . | . | TGTTCCAGCAGCATCACCGGGACACCGAACACTGAAGCTTTCTTT | CSSSITGTPNTEAFF
TRBJ2-1 | TRBV7-3 | . | few | TGTGCCAGCAGCTTAAAGGGGGGGACAGAGCAGTTCTTC | CASSLKGGTEQFF
TRBJ2-1 | TRBV7-9 | TRBD2 | few | TGTGCCAGCAGGATTCTGGCGGGAGGGCCAGAGGGATATGAGCAGTTCTTC | CASRILAGGPEGYEQFF
TRBJ1-2 | TRBV7-9 | TRBD1 | . | TGTGCCAGCAGCTTGGACAGGGGAACGTTCGACACTTATGGCTACACCTTC | CASSLDRGTFDTYGYTF
TRBJ2-2 | TRBV5-8 | . | few | TGTGCCAGCAGCCTCTACGGGGAGCTGTTTTTT | CASSLYGELFF
TRBJ1-1 | TRBV9 | TRBD1 | . | TGTGCCAGCAGCGTAGGGCCAGACAGGGGATCTGAAGCTTTCTTT | CASSVGPDRGSEAFF
TRBJ2-2 | TRBV19 | TRBD1 | . | TGTGCCAGTAGTCCAGGGGGCGCGAACACCGGGGAGCTGTTTTTT | CASSPGGANTGELFF
TRBJ1-1 | TRBV4-2 | . | few | TGTGCCAGCAGCCAAGATCCTGAGGGCTGGCACACTGAAGCTTTCTTT | CASSQDPEGWHTEAFF
TRBJ1-1 | TRBV6-6 | . | . | TGTGCCAGCAGGGATCAACAGGTTGGCACTGAAGCTTTCTTT | CASRDQQVGTEAFF
TRBJ2-3 | TRBV19 | TRBD2 | . | TGTGCCAGTAGTTACAATTCTGGGCCGGGAGGTGATACGCAGTATTTT | CASSYNSGPGGDTQYF
TRBJ2-7 | TRBV15 | TRBD1 | . | TGTGCCACCAGCCGGGACAGTACATTCGGGCAGTACTTC | CATSRDSTFGQYF
TRBJ2-7 | TRBV28 | . | few | TGTGCCAGCAGTTTTGGGAGGATTAGCTCCTACGAGCAGTACTTC | CASSFGRISSYEQYF
TRBJ2-3 | TRBV6-1 | . | once | TGTGCCAGCAGTGAAGGGCCCACAGATACGCAGTATTTT | CASSEGPTDTQYF